This T cell receptor (beta chain) was recovered during a study of T cells in Graves' hyperthyroidism and ophthalmopathy. Study-wide results and limits: Model-based prediction identified ophthalmopathy a median roughly 6.1 months prior to its onset.

Newly diagnosed hyperthyroidism, duration under 2 months, in patients aged 18 to 65. Regarding this clonotype: Its antigen is currently unknown.

It was RNA transcripts that yielded the amplified TCR beta CDR3 regions. Using the HTBI primer set, a first-round RT-PCR was run on the TCR CDR3. Via MiXCR, TCRdb re-called the multiplex PCR reads, giving one row per CDR3 protein. This sample has roughly 700,000 distinct CDR3 sequences, with roughly 32% found just once. The J segment lost 6 bases and the V segment lost 5 bases, leaving 9 bases of the junction unmatched. The germline gives CDR1 SGHTA, CDR2 FQGNSA. CDR3 length: 15 amino acids. The chain links TRBV7-2 to TRBJ1-1; TRBD1 aligns across 10 bases. The source is a middle-aged woman with Graves' hyperthyroidism. Sequencing used blood. As DNA, the CDR3 is TGTGCCAGCAGCCGCCTCGGACAGGGGGGGGCTGAAGCTTTCTTT. This encodes CASSRLGQGGAEAFF.